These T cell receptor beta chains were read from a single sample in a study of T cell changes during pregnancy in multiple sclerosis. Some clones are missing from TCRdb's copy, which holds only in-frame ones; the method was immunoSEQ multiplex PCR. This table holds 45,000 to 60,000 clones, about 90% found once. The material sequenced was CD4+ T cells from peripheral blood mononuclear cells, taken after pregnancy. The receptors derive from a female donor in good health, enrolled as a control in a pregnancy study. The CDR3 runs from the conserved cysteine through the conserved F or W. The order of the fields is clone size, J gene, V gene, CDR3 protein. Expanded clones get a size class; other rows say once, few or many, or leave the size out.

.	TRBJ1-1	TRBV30	CAWSVTGRRNTEAFF
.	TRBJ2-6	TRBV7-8	CASSFRDTRSGANVLTF
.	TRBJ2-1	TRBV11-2	CASRETGSRNEQFF
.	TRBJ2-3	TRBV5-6	CASSLVVGGRARQADTQYF
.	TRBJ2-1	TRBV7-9	CASSVKINEQFF
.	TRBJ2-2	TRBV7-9	CASSLARVIYTGELFF
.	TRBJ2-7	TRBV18	CASSSRTDSYEQYF
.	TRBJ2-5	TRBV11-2	CASSLPPLQETQYF
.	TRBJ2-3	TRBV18	CASSPRQGESTDTQYF
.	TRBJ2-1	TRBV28	CASSLAGEVYEQFF
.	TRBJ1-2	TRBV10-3	CAISENPEIFNYGYTF
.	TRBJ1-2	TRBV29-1	CSGGQGDGYTF
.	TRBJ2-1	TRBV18	CASSPPSGGAHEQFF
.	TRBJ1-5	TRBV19	CASSIGQYSNQPQHF
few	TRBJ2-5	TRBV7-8	CASIRWAGLQETQYF
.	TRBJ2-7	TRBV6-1	CASSEERRSLGEQYF
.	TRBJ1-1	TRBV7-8	CASSLGLGGNTEAFF
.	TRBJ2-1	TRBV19	CASSSRGALAGGYNEQFF
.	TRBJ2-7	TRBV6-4	CASSYGLTHTYEQYF
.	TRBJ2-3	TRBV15	CATPFGGDTDTQYF
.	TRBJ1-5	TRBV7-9	CASSLGGQGIKQPQHF
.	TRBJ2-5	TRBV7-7	CASSKGQGSWETQYF
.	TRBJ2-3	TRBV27	CASSAADTQYF
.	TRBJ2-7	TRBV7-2	CASSYGHAEQYF
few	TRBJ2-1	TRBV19	CASRLDRSSYNEQFF
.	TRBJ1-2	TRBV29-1	CSVDIGQGEGYTF
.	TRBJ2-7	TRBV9	CASSIRTEDEQYF
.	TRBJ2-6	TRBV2	CASQQGTGGRANVLTF
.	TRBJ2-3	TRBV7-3	CASSSGAGGQDTQYF
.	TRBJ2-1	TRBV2	CASSGGPPVEQFF
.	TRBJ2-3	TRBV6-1	CASGTGASTDTQYF
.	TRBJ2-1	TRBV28	CASSFSLAGGLKNEQFF
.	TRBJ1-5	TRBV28	CASSTRTDQPQHF
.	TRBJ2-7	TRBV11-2	CASSLRHGGRATYEQYF
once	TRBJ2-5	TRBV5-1	CASSLAGGQETQYF
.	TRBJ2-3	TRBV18	CASSHGGEGDTQYF
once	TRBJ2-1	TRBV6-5	CATRSSYNEQFF
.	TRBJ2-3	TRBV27	CASRVEGGTDTQYF
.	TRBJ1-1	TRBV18	CASSPPRGNTEAFF
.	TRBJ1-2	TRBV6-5	CASSYSSQGSYGYTF
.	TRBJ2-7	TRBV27	CASSRNTGVWEQYF
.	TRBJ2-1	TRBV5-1	CASSLNSFNEQFF
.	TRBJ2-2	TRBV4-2	CASSREGGDIENTGELFF
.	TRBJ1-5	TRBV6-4	CASSEQPFNQPQHF